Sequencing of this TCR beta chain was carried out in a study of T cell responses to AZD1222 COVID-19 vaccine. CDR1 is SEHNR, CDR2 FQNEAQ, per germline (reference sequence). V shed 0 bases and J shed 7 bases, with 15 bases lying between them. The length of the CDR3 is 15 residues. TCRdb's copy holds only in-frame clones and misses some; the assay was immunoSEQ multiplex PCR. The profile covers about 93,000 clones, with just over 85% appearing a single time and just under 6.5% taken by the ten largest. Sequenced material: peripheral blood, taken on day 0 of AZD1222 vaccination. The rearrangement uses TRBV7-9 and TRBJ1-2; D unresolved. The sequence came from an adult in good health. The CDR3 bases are TGTGCCAGCAGCTTAGCCAGTGCTGCGGGAGGTGGCTACACCTTC. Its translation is CASSLASAAGGGYTF.